A selection of T cell receptor beta chains follows, all from one sample in a study of tumor-infiltrating lymphocytes in primary liver carcinoma. TCRdb used MiXCR to reprocess the multiplex PCR reads, holding one entry per CDR3 protein. The sample lists about 350,000 distinct CDR3 sequences, 65% occurring once. Source material: peripheral blood. All receptors come from a man in his forties or fifties with primary liver carcinoma and hepatitis B virus infection. Each CDR3 is given without its conserved first and last residue. Each record gives: J gene, V gene, CDR3 protein.

j_call: TRBJ2-1; v_call: TRBV11-2; cdr3_aa: ASILAPGSYNGQF
j_call: TRBJ1-5; v_call: TRBV5-1; cdr3_aa: ASSLAGGQGQPQH
j_call: TRBJ1-2; v_call: TRBV11-1; cdr3_aa: ASSLTGADTNYGYT
j_call: TRBJ1-5; v_call: TRBV5-6; cdr3_aa: ASSLEGSGNQPQH
j_call: TRBJ2-6; v_call: TRBV6-5; cdr3_aa: ASRAVVANALT
j_call: TRBJ2-7; v_call: TRBV6-1; cdr3_aa: ASSEREQGAYAPDYEQY
j_call: TRBJ2-1; v_call: TRBV12-3/TRBV12-4; cdr3_aa: ASIPSAAVYNEQF
j_call: TRBJ1-1; v_call: TRBV6-1; cdr3_aa: ASSKTPGNTEAF
j_call: TRBJ2-2; v_call: TRBV13; cdr3_aa: ASSETGTTWIGELF
j_call: TRBJ2-7; v_call: TRBV29-1; cdr3_aa: NVAHISCEQY
j_call: TRBJ1-5; v_call: TRBV12-3/TRBV12-4; cdr3_aa: ASSTDRKNQPQN
j_call: TRBJ2-1; v_call: TRBV11-2; cdr3_aa: ASSLSGQGYNEEF
j_call: TRBJ2-7; v_call: TRBV11-2; cdr3_aa: ASSFRAGGPYEQY
j_call: TRBJ2-7; v_call: TRBV7-9; cdr3_aa: ASSEDRATYEQY
j_call: TRBJ1-6; v_call: TRBV4-2; cdr3_aa: ASSQDRDREDSPLH
j_call: TRBJ2-1; v_call: TRBV7-9; cdr3_aa: ASSRYGENKQF
j_call: TRBJ2-7; v_call: TRBV4-1; cdr3_aa: ASSQGGRGYEQY
j_call: TRBJ2-7; v_call: TRBV11-2; cdr3_aa: ASSLGAVYEQY
j_call: TRBJ2-3; v_call: TRBV25-1; cdr3_aa: ASSENRREGLDTQY
j_call: TRBJ2-2; v_call: TRBV6-2/TRBV6-3; cdr3_aa: ASRMGRGPAGELL
j_call: TRBJ2-1; v_call: TRBV11-2; cdr3_aa: ASSLGGSGNLNEKF
j_call: TRBJ1-5; v_call: TRBV10-3; cdr3_aa: ATAGSNQPQH
j_call: TRBJ2-1; v_call: TRBV6-9; cdr3_aa: ASSTHRPKRTSGRAQSSYNEQF
j_call: TRBJ1-5; v_call: TRBV6-6; cdr3_aa: ASSYSMRPQH
j_call: TRBJ2-1; v_call: TRBV6-1; cdr3_aa: SSSESTGFFHFSYNEQF
j_call: TRBJ2-7; v_call: TRBV11-2; cdr3_aa: ASRLAGIQGWQY
j_call: TRBJ1-5; v_call: TRBV6-2/TRBV6-3; cdr3_aa: AISDRVDQSQH
j_call: TRBJ2-7; v_call: TRBV11-1; cdr3_aa: ASSLAGGPEYDQY
j_call: TRBJ2-7; v_call: TRBV6-2/TRBV6-3; cdr3_aa: ASSYGQGTYYEQY
j_call: TRBJ2-1; v_call: TRBV11-2; cdr3_aa: ASSLGLAGGLRNEQF
j_call: TRBJ2-7; v_call: TRBV11-2; cdr3_aa: VSSPEELAYEQY
j_call: TRBJ2-5; v_call: TRBV6-5; cdr3_aa: ASSPGTRETQY
j_call: TRBJ2-1; v_call: TRBV4-3; cdr3_aa: ASSQDQMGGPNNEQF
j_call: TRBJ1-5; v_call: TRBV6-6; cdr3_aa: ASSFGTGGQPQH
j_call: TRBJ2-4; v_call: TRBV5-1; cdr3_aa: ASSPRTRASGTDIQY
j_call: TRBJ2-1; v_call: TRBV4-2; cdr3_aa: ASCQDSLLAGGMSYNEQF
j_call: TRBJ2-3; v_call: TRBV5-8; cdr3_aa: ASSSGTSGGDTQY
j_call: TRBJ1-3; v_call: TRBV11-1; cdr3_aa: ASSSGQPVLGYTIY
j_call: TRBJ2-1; v_call: TRBV11-1; cdr3_aa: ASSLFRGGYNEQF
j_call: TRBJ1-1; v_call: TRBV6-1; cdr3_aa: ASSHPGQGGGEAF
j_call: TRBJ2-1; v_call: TRBV11-2; cdr3_aa: ASSLDESHNEQL
j_call: TRBJ1-4; v_call: TRBV14; cdr3_aa: ASSQDLGCSEKLF
j_call: TRBJ2-7; v_call: TRBV28; cdr3_aa: ARMVNYEQY
j_call: TRBJ1-5; v_call: TRBV28; cdr3_aa: ASSSPYRGQGQPQH
j_call: NA; v_call: TRBV12-3/TRBV12-4; cdr3_aa: ASSPRGGQGVGFNQPQY
j_call: TRBJ2-5; v_call: TRBV5-1; cdr3_aa: ASSLTQGATEAHY